One T cell receptor (beta chain) is described in this entry. Antigen: not known. CDR1 and CDR2 from the germline V gene are SGHRS and YFSETQ. V was clipped by 4 bases and J by 0 bases; unmatched bases: 2. The CDR3 sequence is 14 residues long. The sample originates from a study of cytomegalovirus exposure and HLA in healthy donors. Study-level points and caveats: About 87% or about 30% of the time was how often most TCR beta V segments were productive, according to an earlier analysis. Roughly even sequencing depth across donors was the assumption behind the presence/absence analyses. Most TCRs appeared rarely, but some public TCRs recurred in many donors. Information on immune exposure was restricted to one variable (CMV serostatus).

Use of 60 Vbeta and 13 Jbeta primers characterized the PCR. Here immunoSEQ multiplex PCR was the method, and the copy in TCRdb shows in-frame clones only, minus some. The record lists 55,000 or so clones, of which the ten most abundant hold about 11%. The chain combines TRBV5-1 with TRBJ2-7, with 9 bases fitting TRBD2. The source of this sequence is a woman aged 50 to 60 in good health and CMV-seropositive. Source material: PBMCs. For the CDR3, the DNA is TGCGCCAGCAGCCCGACTAGCGGCTCCTACGAGCAGTACTTC. Translation gives CASSPTSGSYEQYF.